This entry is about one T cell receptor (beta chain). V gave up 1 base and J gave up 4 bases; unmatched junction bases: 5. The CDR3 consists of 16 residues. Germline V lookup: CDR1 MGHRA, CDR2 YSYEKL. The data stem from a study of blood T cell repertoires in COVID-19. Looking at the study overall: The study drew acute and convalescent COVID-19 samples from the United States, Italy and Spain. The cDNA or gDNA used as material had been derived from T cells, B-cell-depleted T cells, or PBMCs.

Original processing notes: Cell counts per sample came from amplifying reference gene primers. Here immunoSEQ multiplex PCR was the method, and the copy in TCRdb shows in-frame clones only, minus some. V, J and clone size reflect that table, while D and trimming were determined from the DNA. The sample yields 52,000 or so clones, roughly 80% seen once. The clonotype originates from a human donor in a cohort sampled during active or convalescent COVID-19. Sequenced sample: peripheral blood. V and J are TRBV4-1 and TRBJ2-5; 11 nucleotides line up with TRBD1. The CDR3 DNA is TGCGCCAGCAGCCAAGGTTCGGGACAGGGGGGAGAGACCCAGTACTTC. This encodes CASSQGSGQGGETQYF.